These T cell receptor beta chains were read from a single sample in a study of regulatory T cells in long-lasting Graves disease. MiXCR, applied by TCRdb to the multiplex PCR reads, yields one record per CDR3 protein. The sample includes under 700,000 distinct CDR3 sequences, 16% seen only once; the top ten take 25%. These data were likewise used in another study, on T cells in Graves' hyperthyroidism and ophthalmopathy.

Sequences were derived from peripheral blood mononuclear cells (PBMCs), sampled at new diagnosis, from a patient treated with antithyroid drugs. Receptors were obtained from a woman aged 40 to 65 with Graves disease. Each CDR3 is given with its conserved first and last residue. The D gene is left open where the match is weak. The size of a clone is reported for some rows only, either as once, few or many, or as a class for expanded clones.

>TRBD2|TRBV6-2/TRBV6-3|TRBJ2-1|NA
TGTGCCAGCAGTTACTCGAAGCGATCGGGAGGATACAATGAGCAGTTCTTC
CASSYSKRSGGYNEQFF
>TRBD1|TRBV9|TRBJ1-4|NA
TGTGCCAGCAGCATGGGACAGTCAACTAATGAAAAACTGTTTTTT
CASSMGQSTNEKLFF
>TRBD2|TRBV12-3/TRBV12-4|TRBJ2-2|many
TGTGCCAGCACCCCCGGGAGGGCAACGTTTAGCGGGGAGCTGTTTTTT
CASTPGRATFSGELFF
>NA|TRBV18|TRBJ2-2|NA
TGTGCCAGCTCACCCTCAGTATCCAAGGACACCGGGGAGCTGTTTTTT
CASSPSVSKDTGELFF
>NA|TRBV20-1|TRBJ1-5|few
TGCAGTGCTAGGGACGGACTTGGGGGCAATCAGCCCCAGCATTTT
CSARDGLGGNQPQHF
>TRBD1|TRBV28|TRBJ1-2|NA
TGTGCCAGCAGCACCGGGACAGTTAACTATGGCTACACCTTC
CASSTGTVNYGYTF
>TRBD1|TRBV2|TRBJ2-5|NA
TGTGCCAGCAGAAGGACAGGAAGGAAGGGTGAGACCCAGTACTTC
CASRRTGRKGETQYF
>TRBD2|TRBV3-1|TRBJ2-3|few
TGTGCCAGCAGCCCGGCTAGCGGGAGCACAGATACGCAGTATTTT
CASSPASGSTDTQYF
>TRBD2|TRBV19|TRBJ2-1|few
TGTGCCAGTAGTATTAGCGGGGGCCTATTGAACAATGAGCAGTTCTTC
CASSISGGLLNNEQFF
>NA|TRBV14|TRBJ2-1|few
TGTGCCAGCAGCCAAGGACCTAGACCAAATGAGCAGTTCTTC
CASSQGPRPNEQFF
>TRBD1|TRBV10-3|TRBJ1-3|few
TGTGCCATCAGCCGCCGGGACAGTGGAAACACCATATATTTT
CAISRRDSGNTIYF
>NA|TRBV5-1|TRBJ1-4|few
TGCGCCAGCAGCTTGAGGGGAGGGCTCGAGGAAAAACTGTTTTTT
CASSLRGGLEEKLFF
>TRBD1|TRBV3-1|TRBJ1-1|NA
TGTGCCAGCAGCCGGAGGACAGGGGGCTCTTTGAACACTGAAGCTTTCTTT
CASSRRTGGSLNTEAFF
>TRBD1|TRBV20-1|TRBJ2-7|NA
TGCAGTGCTAGGACAGGGGGCACCTACGAGCAGTACTTC
CSARTGGTYEQYF
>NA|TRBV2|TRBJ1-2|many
TGTGCCAGCAGTGATAGTGGTCATGGCTACACCTTC
CASSDSGHGYTF
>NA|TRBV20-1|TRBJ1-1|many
TGCAGTGCTGAGTGGGGAAACACTGAAGCTTTCTTT
CSAEWGNTEAFF
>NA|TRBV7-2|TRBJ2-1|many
TGTGCCAGCAGCTTATCTTGGCGGCCCTCCTACAATGAGCAGTTCTTC
CASSLSWRPSYNEQFF
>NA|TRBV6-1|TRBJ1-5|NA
TGTGCCATCAGCTCCACAGGGTATAGCAATCAGCCCCAGCATTTT
CAISSTGYSNQPQHF
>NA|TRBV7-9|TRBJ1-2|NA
TGTGCCAGCAGGCCTACCGGGGGCGCCGGGGGCTACACCTTC
CASRPTGGAGGYTF
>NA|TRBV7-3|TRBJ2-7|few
TGTGCCAGCAGCTTAAAAGGGCGGGATGGCGAGCAGTACTTC
CASSLKGRDGEQYF
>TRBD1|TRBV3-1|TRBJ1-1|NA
TGTGCCAGCAGCCAAGATTTCATAGGGGGCCCCACTGAAGCTTTCTTT
CASSQDFIGGPTEAFF
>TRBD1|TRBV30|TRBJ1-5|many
TGTGCCTGGAGTGCGGGGACAGGGTTCAATCAGCCCCAGCATTTT
CAWSAGTGFNQPQHF
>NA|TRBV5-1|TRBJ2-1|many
TGCGCCAGCAGTGACCCCCCGGCGACCGATGAGCAGTTCTTC
CASSDPPATDEQFF
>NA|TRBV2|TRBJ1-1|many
TGTGCCAGCAGTGAACAGCAAGTACTTTTTGAAGCTTTCTTT
CASSEQQVLFEAFF
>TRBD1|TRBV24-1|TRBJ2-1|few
TGTGCCACCGGGACAGGGGGGGACAATGAGCAGTTCTTC
CATGTGGDNEQFF
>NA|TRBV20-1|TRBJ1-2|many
TGCAGTGCTAGTCAGGGGACGAACTATGGCTACACCTTC
CSASQGTNYGYTF
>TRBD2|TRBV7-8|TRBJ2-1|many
TGTGCCAGCAGCAGAATGGGGCGGGGGGGCTTCGATGAGCAGTTCTTC
CASSRMGRGGFDEQFF
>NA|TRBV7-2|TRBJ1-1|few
TGTGCCAGCAGCTTAGTGTCCAGGGCCGGGACTGAAGCTTTCTTT
CASSLVSRAGTEAFF
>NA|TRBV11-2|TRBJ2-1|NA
TGTGCCAGCAGTATCGGGAGTATTTACAATGAGCAGTTCTTC
CASSIGSIYNEQFF
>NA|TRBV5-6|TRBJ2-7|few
TGTGCCAGCAGCACTCCGACACTACCCTACGAGCAGTACTTC
CASSTPTLPYEQYF
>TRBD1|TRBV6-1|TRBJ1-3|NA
TGTGCCAGCAGTCAAACAGGGGATCCTGGAAACACCATATATTTT
CASSQTGDPGNTIYF
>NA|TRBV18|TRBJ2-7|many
TGTGCCAGCTCACCCCCGCAGGGTAGGGCCTACGAGCAGTACTTC
CASSPPQGRAYEQYF
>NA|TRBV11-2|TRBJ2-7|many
TGTGCCAGCAGCTTACGGTTGGGAGAGGCAGAGCAGTACTTC
CASSLRLGEAEQYF
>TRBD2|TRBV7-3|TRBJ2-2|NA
TGTGCCAGTGGTAGCGGGGGCACCGGGGAGCTGTTTTTT
CASGSGGTGELFF
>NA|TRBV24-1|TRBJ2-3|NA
TGTGCCACCAGTGCCCCGGACACAGATACGCAGTATTTT
CATSAPDTDTQYF
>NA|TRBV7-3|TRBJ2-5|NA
TGTGCCAGCAGCTTGGGGGCCCACCAAGAGACCCAGTACTTC
CASSLGAHQETQYF
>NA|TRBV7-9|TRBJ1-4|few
TGTGCCAGCAGCCGACGGGATACCGGGTCTAATGAAAAACTGTTTTTT
CASSRRDTGSNEKLFF
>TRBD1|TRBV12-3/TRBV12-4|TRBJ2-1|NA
TGTGCCAGCGCCGAGGGACAGGCGGACCATGAGCAGTTCTTC
CASAEGQADHEQFF
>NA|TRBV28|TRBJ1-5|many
TGTGCCAGCAGTTTAGGTATGGGGTATCGGCAGCCCCAGCATTTT
CASSLGMGYRQPQHF
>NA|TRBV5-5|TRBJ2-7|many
TGTGCCAGCAGCTTGGTACAGGGACGAAGCGAGCAGTACTTC
CASSLVQGRSEQYF
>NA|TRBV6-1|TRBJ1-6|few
TGTGCCAGCAGCGGGGGGGGGGGATCTTCACCCCTCCACTTT
CASSGGGGSSPLHF